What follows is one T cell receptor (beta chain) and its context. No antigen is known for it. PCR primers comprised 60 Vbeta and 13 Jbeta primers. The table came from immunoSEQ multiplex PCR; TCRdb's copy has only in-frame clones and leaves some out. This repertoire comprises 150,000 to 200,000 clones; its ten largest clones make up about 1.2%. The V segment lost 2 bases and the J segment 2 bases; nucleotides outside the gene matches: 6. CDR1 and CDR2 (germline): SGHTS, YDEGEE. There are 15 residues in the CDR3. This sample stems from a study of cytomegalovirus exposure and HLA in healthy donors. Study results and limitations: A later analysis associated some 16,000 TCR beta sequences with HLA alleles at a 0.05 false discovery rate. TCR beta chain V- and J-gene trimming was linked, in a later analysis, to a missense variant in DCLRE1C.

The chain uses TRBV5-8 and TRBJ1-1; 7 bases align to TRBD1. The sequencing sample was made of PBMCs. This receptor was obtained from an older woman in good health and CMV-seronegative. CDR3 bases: TGTGCCAGCAGCTTAGTTCCAGGGGGAAACACTGAAGCTTTCTTT. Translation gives CASSLVPGGNTEAFF.